One sample yielded the 11 T cell receptor beta chains listed below, sequenced in a study of shared clonotypes between healthy human individuals. Only CD45RO-negative cells positively selected for CCR7 counted as naive CD8 cells, so terminally differentiated effector memory CD45RA+ cells were excluded. Assay: immunoSEQ multiplex PCR; the TCRdb copy retains only in-frame clones and omits some. The table shows 1.5 million to 2.5 million clones, with about 95% occurring only once. What was sequenced was naive CD8+ T cells sorted from blood. These receptors were obtained from a man between 18 and 35 years old in good health.

The V call is TRBV27, the J call TRBJ1-4, with 9 bases that match TRBD1. J lost 7 bases, V lost 6 bases, and 12 bases had no gene match. CDR3 size: 16 residues. Germline CDR1 MNHEY, CDR2 SMNVEV (reference sequence). CDR3 in amino acids: CASRSHPGQGGEKLFF. The DNA for the CDR3 is TGTGCCAGCAGATCTCACCCGGGACAGGGTGGTGAAAAACTGTTTTTT.

The chain joins TRBV6-5 to TRBJ2-7; no clear D. The CDR3 spans 13 residues. CDR1 MNHEY and CDR2 SVGAGI come from the germline V gene. The V gene lost 8 bases and the J gene lost 6 bases, with 17 bases spanning the gap. As DNA, the CDR3 is TGTGCCAGCGGGGTCAGTCCCCTTCTCGAGCAGTACTTC. This translates into CASGVSPLLEQYF.

This clone was counted once. This chain's CDR3 is CASSMRGFTYEQYF. For the CDR3, the DNA is TGTGCCAGCAGTATGAGGGGTTTCACCTACGAGCAGTACTTC. The chain is built from TRBV27 and TRBJ2-7; either TRBD1 or TRBD2 may supply D (5 bases each). Germline V CDR1 and CDR2: MNHEY, SMNVEV (reference sequence). This CDR3 spans 14 amino acids. Trimming removed 5 bases at V and 2 bases at J, with 13 bases between.

The chain joins TRBV7-2 to TRBJ2-2; D is undetermined. The germline V and J ends were trimmed by 2 bases and 6 bases, with 7 bases remaining between them. Germline V gene sequence: CDR1 SGHTA, CDR2 FQGNSA. The length of the CDR3 is 13 residues. CDR3 sequence: CASSLLGSGELFF. As DNA, the CDR3 is TGTGCCAGCAGCTTATTGGGATCCGGGGAGCTGTTTTTT.

On this clone: Other nucleotide sequences in the sample specify the same CDR3. The J gene is TRBJ2-7, the V gene TRBV9; D unclear. Germline CDR1 is SGDLS and CDR2 is YYNGEE. V dropped 0 bases and J dropped 0 bases, with 10 bases sitting between them. CDR3 length equals 15 residues. In DNA form, the CDR3 reads TGTGCCAGCAGCGTAGCGTGGGGAAGCTCCTACGAGCAGTACTTC. Translated, it gives CASSVAWGSSYEQYF.

A single count supports this clone. This chain uses TRBV15 with TRBJ1-4; TRBD1 matches 9 bases. The CDR3 has 17 residues. CDR1 is LNHNV and CDR2 is YYDKDF in the germline V gene (reference sequence). J lost 6 bases, V lost 5 bases, and 13 bases had no gene match. CDR3 sequence reads: CATSGHPGGTGYEKLFF. CDR3 DNA: TGTGCCACCAGCGGGCACCCTGGGGGGACAGGGTATGAAAAACTGTTTTTT. Full variable domain (rest looked up from reference TRBV15 and TRBJ1-4): DAMVIQNPRYQVTQFGKPVTLSCSQTLNHNVMYWYQQKSSQAPKLLFHYYDKDFNNEADTPDNFQSRRPNTSFCFLDIRSPGLGDTAMYLCATSGHPGGTGYEKLFFGSGTQLSVL.

The chain employs TRBV4-1 and TRBJ1-1, with a weak D call TRBD1 (6 bases). V lost 0 bases to trimming and J lost 4 bases, with 24 bases between them. CDR3 length: 19 residues. CDR1 and CDR2 from the germline V gene are MGHRA and YSYEKL. CDR3 in amino acids: CASSQDLLGGAVGSTEAFF. The DNA of the CDR3 is TGCGCCAGCAGCCAAGACTTACTAGGGGGGGCGGTTGGGAGCACTGAAGCTTTCTTT.

This chain links TRBV4-1 with TRBJ2-3; 12 bases are a match to TRBD2. Germline V CDR1 and CDR2: MGHRA, YSYEKL. The CDR3 has 14 amino acids. The trim removed 7 bases at V and 4 bases at J, leaving 3 bases unmatched. For the CDR3, the DNA is TGCGCCAGCAACCCTAGCGGGAGGGCAGATACGCAGTATTTT. It translates to CASNPSGRADTQYF.

The gene calls are TRBV15 and TRBJ1-1, with unresolved D. V lost 1 base and J 1 base, leaving 10 bases between the germline ends. Germline CDR1 and CDR2: LNHNV and YYDKDF (reference sequence). The CDR3 covers 15 residues. The CDR3 region has the DNA TGTGCCACCAGCAGAGTCTCACACGAGAACACTGAAGCTTTCTTT. Protein product: CATSRVSHENTEAFF.

V usage is TRBV5-1 and J usage is TRBJ2-1; D is perhaps TRBD1 or TRBD2 (5 bases each). Germline lookup yields CDR1 SGHRS and CDR2 YFSETQ. There are 15 residues in the CDR3. Trimming cost V 1 base and J 5 bases, with 13 bases left between them. The CDR3 bases are TGCGCCAGCAGCTTGTCAGGGAGTTACAACAATGAGCAGTTCTTC. Amino acids: CASSLSGSYNNEQFF. Looking up the rest from reference TRBV5-1 and TRBJ2-1 gives the full variable domain: KAGVTQTPRYLIKTRGQQVTLSCSPISGHRSVSWYQQTPGQGLQFLFEYFSETQRNKGNFPGRFSGRQFSNSRSEMNVSTLELGDSALYLCASSLSGSYNNEQFFGPGTRLTVL.

V gene TRBV7-9 combines with J gene TRBJ1-3; no firm D call. The CDR3 extends over 15 amino acids. The germline V gene has CDR1 SEHNR and CDR2 FQNEAQ (reference sequence). V lost 5 bases to trimming and J lost 0 bases, with 11 bases between them. The CDR3 nucleotides read TGTGCCAGCAGCCAAGGCCGGAACTCTGGAAACACCATATATTTT. Amino acids: CASSQGRNSGNTIYF.